These 21 T cell receptor beta chains were all obtained from the same sample, sequenced in a study of beta chain features in type 1 diabetes. Study-level points and caveats: A moderate, significant TCRB CDR3 shortening appeared in type 1 diabetes across four CD4+ subsets.

Their cognate antigens are unknown. Every isolated RNA sample was fully reverse transcribed, so sequencing captured expressed TCRB transcripts. Clones were sequenced by immunoSEQ multiplex PCR, and TCRdb holds only the in-frame ones, with some missing. The sample lists about 160,000 clones; around 8.6% were seen once. Input material: central memory CD4+ T cells from blood. Source of these receptors: a woman aged 18-30 years with type 1 diabetes.

This clone has a handful of counts. The genes are TRBV5-1 and TRBJ2-1, with 8 bases matching TRBD2. Per germline, CDR1 SGHRS and CDR2 YFSETQ. V trimming: 0 bases; J trimming: 6 bases; junction bases outside the gene matches: 8. The CDR3 spans 16 residues. The CDR3 loop is CASSLGASGFSNEQFF. The CDR3 DNA follows: TGCGCCAGCAGCTTGGGGGCTAGCGGGTTTAGCAATGAGCAGTTCTTC.

This chain joins TRBV5-4 and TRBJ2-1; 8 nucleotides line up with TRBD2. The CDR3 has 15 residues. Germline lookup yields CDR1 SGHNT and CDR2 YYREEE (reference sequence). J was trimmed by 5 bases and V by 7 bases; bases with no gene match: 11. CDR3 loop: CASGTRAGVNNEQFF. Written as DNA, the CDR3 is TGTGCCAGCGGAACCCGAGCGGGGGTCAACAATGAGCAGTTCTTC.

This clone was counted between two and nine times. The chain uses TRBV14 and TRBJ1-2; 7 nucleotides match TRBD1. CDR3 length equals 13 residues. Unmatched junction bases numbered 6, after V lost 6 bases and J lost 5 bases. Germline V CDR1 and CDR2: SGHDN, FVKESK. The CDR3 here is CASRGQSGYGYTF. DNA of the CDR3: TGTGCCAGCAGGGGACAGAGTGGGTATGGCTACACCTTC.

The V gene is TRBV30, the J gene TRBJ1-2; 9 bases are a match to TRBD1. This CDR3 has 13 residues. J gave up 6 bases and V 3 bases, and 5 bases lay outside the gene matches. Germline V gives CDR1 GTSNPN, CDR2 SVGIG (reference sequence). The CDR3 spells CAWRLTGGHGYTF. The CDR3 DNA sequence: TGTGCCTGGAGGTTGACAGGGGGACATGGCTACACCTTC.

The chain employs TRBV2 and TRBJ1-5, with D maybe TRBD1 (6 bases). The ends were cut back, 6 bases at V and 5 bases at J, with 17 bases in the middle. This CDR3 contains 15 residues. From germline, CDR1 is SNHLY and CDR2 FYNNEI. CDR3 loop: CASRTRTDPHQPQHF. CDR3 DNA: TGTGCCAGCAGAACGAGGACAGACCCTCATCAGCCCCAGCATTTT.

This clone was seen a few times. The V and J genes are TRBV5-1 and TRBJ2-3, with D possibly being TRBD1 (5 bases). Per germline, CDR1 SGHRS and CDR2 YFSETQ. V was shortened by 4 bases and J by 3 bases, with 6 bases between the two germline ends. The CDR3 contains 12 residues. CDR3 in amino acids: CASSPGTDTQYF. CDR3 nucleotide sequence: TGCGCCAGCAGCCCAGGGACAGATACGCAGTATTTT.

This clone occurred a few times. The chain combines TRBV5-1 with TRBJ2-5; D gene ambiguous. V was shortened by 1 base and J by 4 bases, with 14 bases between the two germline ends. Germline CDR1 SGHRS, CDR2 YFSETQ. This CDR3 is built from 15 residues. The CDR3 is CASSLRQVPGETQYF. The CDR3 nucleotides are TGCGCCAGCAGCTTGAGGCAGGTCCCAGGAGAGACCCAGTACTTC.

V and J are TRBV5-4 and TRBJ2-5; a possible D gene is TRBD1 (5 bases). Germline V gene lookup returns CDR1 SGHNT and CDR2 YYREEE (reference sequence). The CDR3 sequence is 15 residues long. V gave up 1 base and J gave up 0 bases, with 10 bases separating them. CDR3: CASSLSTAYQETQYF. For the CDR3, the DNA is TGTGCCAGCAGCTTGTCGACAGCGTACCAAGAGACCCAGTACTTC.

This clone was observed a few times. J is TRBJ1-5 and V is TRBV7-9; D is unresolved. CDR1 and CDR2 from the germline V gene are SEHNR and FQNEAQ (reference sequence). This CDR3 is built from 15 residues. The V and J ends lost 1 base and 0 bases respectively, with 7 bases between them. CDR3 DNA: TGTGCCAGCAGCTTAGTTCGGGATAGCAATCAGCCCCAGCATTTT. Protein sequence: CASSLVRDSNQPQHF.

The chain recombines TRBV7-2 with TRBJ2-1; 9 bases are a match to TRBD1. Germline trimming cut 5 bases from V and 4 bases from J; bases unmatched to any gene: 9. CDR1 and CDR2 from the germline V gene are SGHTA and FQGNSA. CDR3 size: 16 residues. The CDR3 here is CASSARPGTGYNEQFF. The DNA for the CDR3 is TGTGCCAGCAGCGCCAGGCCCGGGACAGGGTACAATGAGCAGTTCTTC.

The J gene is TRBJ2-7, the V gene TRBV6-5, with D tentatively TRBD2 (5 bases). Germline V lookup: CDR1 MNHEY, CDR2 SVGAGI. V lost 5 bases to trimming and J lost 2 bases, with 16 bases between them. The CDR3 covers 15 residues. The CDR3 bases are TGTGCCAGCAGTCCACCCGGAGGTAGTACCTACGAGCAGTACTTC. This gives the protein CASSPPGGSTYEQYF.

The chain joins TRBV10-3 to TRBJ1-2; TRBD1 matches 9 bases. This CDR3 spans 14 amino acids. The J segment lost 2 bases and the V segment lost 10 bases, leaving 8 bases of the junction unmatched. The V gene's germline CDR1 is ENHRY and CDR2 SYGVKD. The CDR3 reads CATRGGTGNYGYTF. In DNA form, the CDR3 reads TGTGCCACCAGGGGAGGGACAGGGAACTATGGCTACACCTTC.

This clone was counted a few times. The chain combines TRBV10-3 with TRBJ2-1; the match to TRBD2 covers 11 bases. Germline loops: CDR1 ENHRY, CDR2 SYGVKD. CDR3 size: 15 residues. V dropped 3 bases and J dropped 8; count of bases not matched to a gene: 6. The CDR3 region is CAISDGTSGSHEQFF. The CDR3 DNA reads as TGTGCCATCAGTGATGGTACTAGCGGGAGCCATGAGCAGTTCTTC.

The chain carries TRBV7-2 and TRBJ2-3; weak D call: TRBD1 (5 bases). Trimming shortened V by 4 bases and J by 2 bases, and 10 bases separated the two germline ends. Looked up from germline, CDR1 is SGHTA and CDR2 is FQGNSA. This CDR3 contains 14 residues. CDR3 in amino acids: CASSSRGDTDTQYF. CDR3 sequence (DNA): TGTGCCAGCAGCTCTAGGGGCGACACAGATACGCAGTATTTT.

The chain is built from TRBV4-1 and TRBJ2-7; 8 bases map to TRBD1. Unmatched junction bases numbered 5, after V lost 1 base and J lost 3 bases. The germline V gene has CDR1 MGHRA and CDR2 YSYEKL. The CDR3 consists of 15 residues. The DNA for the CDR3 is TGCGCCAGCAGCCAAGCACAGGGGGTAAACTACGAGCAGTACTTC. It translates to CASSQAQGVNYEQYF.

In DNA, the CDR3 is TGTGCCAGCAGCTTAGACAGCAGCCTTCGCTATGGCTACACCTTC. Translating gives CASSLDSSLRYGYTF. V is TRBV7-2 and J is TRBJ1-2; D gene unclear. This CDR3 region has 15 residues. The V gene's germline CDR1 is SGHTA and CDR2 FQGNSA. The V and J ends lost 1 base and 4 bases respectively, with 13 bases between them.

The sample holds a few counts of this clone. CDR3 DNA: TGTGCCAGCAGTCGGGGGTCTGGGGCCAACGTCCTGACTTTC. Amino acid sequence: CASSRGSGANVLTF. This chain links TRBV28 with TRBJ2-6; weak D call: TRBD2 (6 bases). Germline CDR1 is MDHEN and CDR2 is SYDVKM. Trimming left V 5 bases short and J 1 base short, with 6 bases between. This CDR3 contains 14 residues.

This clone was detected only a few times. The rearrangement uses TRBV5-1 and TRBJ2-2, with D maybe TRBD1 (6 bases). This CDR3 region has 18 residues. V was clipped by 5 bases and J by 1 base, with 21 bases between them. The V gene's germline CDR1 is SGHRS and CDR2 YFSETQ. CDR3 nucleotide sequence: TGCGCCAGCAGAATGGAAGTCCGTGGCAGGGGGAACACCGGGGAGCTGTTTTTT. This translates into CASRMEVRGRGNTGELFF.

On this clone: This CDR3 is also generated by other DNA sequences in the sample. The chain links TRBV5-1 to TRBJ1-5; D is possibly TRBD1 (6 bases). This CDR3 has 14 amino acids. The germline gives CDR1 SGHRS, CDR2 YFSETQ. V lost 4 bases, J lost 4 bases, and 12 bases lay in between. CDR3 nucleotide sequence: TGCGCCAGCAGCCCTACAGGGTATAATCAGCCCCAGCATTTT. Translation gives CASSPTGYNQPQHF. The variable domain in full, with the rest retrieved from reference TRBV5-1 and TRBJ1-5, is KAGVTQTPRYLIKTRGQQVTLSCSPISGHRSVSWYQQTPGQGLQFLFEYFSETQRNKGNFPGRFSGRQFSNSRSEMNVSTLELGDSALYLCASSPTGYNQPQHFGDGTRLSIL.

CDR3 in DNA: TGTGCCAGCAGCTTAGGGGCGAGTGAAAAACTGTTTTTT. This gives the protein CASSLGASEKLFF. The chain couples TRBV7-2 to TRBJ1-4; no clear D gene. Germline CDR1 and CDR2: SGHTA and FQGNSA. This CDR3 spans 13 amino acids. Trimming took off 1 base at V and 7 bases at J, with 7 bases between the two ends.

The CDR3 loop is CASSLSRRGNAGYTF. CDR3 sequence (DNA): TGTGCCAGCAGCCTATCTAGAAGGGGTAATGCTGGCTACACCTTC. The J gene is TRBJ1-2, the V gene TRBV6-5; D perhaps matches TRBD1 (5 bases). The ends were cut back, 6 bases at V and 7 bases at J, with 21 bases in the middle. CDR3 length: 15 residues. Germline V CDR1 and CDR2: MNHEY, SVGAGI.